This T cell receptor (beta chain) was obtained from a study of shared clonotypes between healthy human individuals. The wider study: CD8 memory received one plate per donor, CD8 naive two, CD4 memory three and CD4 naive three. Whole-study results and caveats: In several donors, around 4.8% of naive CD4 clonotypes appeared in common.

Turning to this clone: The antigen is undetermined.

Germline V lookup: CDR1 MDHEN, CDR2 SYDVKM. CDR3 length: 16 amino acids. Unmatched junction bases numbered 10, after V lost 5 bases and J lost 2 bases. It was 200 to 250 ng DNA, 25,000 to 35,000 T cell genomes, that sorted-subset replicate PCRs used. Libraries were prepared by immunoSEQ multiplex PCR; TCRdb keeps only in-frame clonotypes and omits some of them. The sample includes around 1 million clones, about 80% of them seen just once. Sequenced sample: memory CD4+ T cells sorted from blood. Subset in this sample: CD45RA-negative fraction. The chain is built from TRBV28 and TRBJ2-7, with 9 bases lining up with TRBD1. The source of this sequence is a man younger than 30 in good health. DNA of the CDR3: TGTGCCAGCAGTACCCGGGGACAGGGAGCAGCCTACGAGCAGTACTTC. The encoded protein is CASSTRGQGAAYEQYF.